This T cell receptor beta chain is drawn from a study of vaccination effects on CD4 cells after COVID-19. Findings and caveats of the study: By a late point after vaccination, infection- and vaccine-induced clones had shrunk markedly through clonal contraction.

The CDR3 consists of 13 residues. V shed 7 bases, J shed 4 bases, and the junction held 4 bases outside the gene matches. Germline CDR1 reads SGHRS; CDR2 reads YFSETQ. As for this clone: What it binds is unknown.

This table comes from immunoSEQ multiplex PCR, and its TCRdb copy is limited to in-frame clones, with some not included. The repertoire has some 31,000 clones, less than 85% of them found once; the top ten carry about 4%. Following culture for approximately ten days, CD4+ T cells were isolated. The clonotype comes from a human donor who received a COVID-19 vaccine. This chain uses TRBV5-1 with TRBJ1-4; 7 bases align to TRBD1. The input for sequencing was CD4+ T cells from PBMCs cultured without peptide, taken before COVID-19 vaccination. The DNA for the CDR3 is TGCGCCAGCCGGGACAGCCTTAATGAAAAACTGTTTTTT. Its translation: CASRDSLNEKLFF.